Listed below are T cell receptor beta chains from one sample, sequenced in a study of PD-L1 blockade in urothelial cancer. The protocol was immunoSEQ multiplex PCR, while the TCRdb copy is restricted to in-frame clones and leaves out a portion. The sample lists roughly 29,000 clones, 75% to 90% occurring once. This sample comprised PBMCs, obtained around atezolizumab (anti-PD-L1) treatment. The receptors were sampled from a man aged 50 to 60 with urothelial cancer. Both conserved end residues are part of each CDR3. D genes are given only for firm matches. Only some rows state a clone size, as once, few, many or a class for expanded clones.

TGTGCCAGCAGTCCGCCGGGACAGGGGGGCCACACCATATATTTT,CASSPPGQGGHTIYF,TRBD1,TRBV6-5,NA,TRBJ1-3
TGTGCCAGCAGTGAAGCCCCGACAGGAAGGTTCACTGAAGCTTTCTTT,CASSEAPTGRFTEAFF,NA,TRBV6-1,once,TRBJ1-1
TGCAGCGTTGAGGGGGGGACCGGAACCGGGGAGCTGTTTTTT,CSVEGGTGTGELFF,TRBD2,TRBV29-1,NA,TRBJ2-2
TGTGCCAGCAGCTTAGACGACGGGGGGGCTAATGAAAAACTGTTTTTT,CASSLDDGGANEKLFF,NA,TRBV7-8,NA,TRBJ1-4
TGCGCCAGGATGGAGGGGGGGAGGACTGAAGCTTTCTTT,CARMEGGRTEAFF,NA,TRBV5-1,NA,TRBJ1-1
TGTGCCTGGGCACCTGGTAGCTTTGACGGGGAGCTGTTTTTT,CAWAPGSFDGELFF,NA,TRBV30,NA,TRBJ2-2
TGTGCCAGTAGTAGTCCCCCCAGGATCTTGGGTCAGCCCCAGCATTTT,CASSSPPRILGQPQHF,NA,TRBV19,once,TRBJ1-5
TGTGCCAGCAGCCAAGTCGGTCGGGGGAGTGCAGATACGCAGTATTTT,CASSQVGRGSADTQYF,NA,TRBV14,NA,TRBJ2-3
TGTGCCAGCAGCTATCGACAGGGGGCGTACACCGGGGAGCTGTTTTTT,CASSYRQGAYTGELFF,TRBD1,TRBV7-8,NA,TRBJ2-2
TGTGCCAGCAGCTTCGGGTGGGCCACCTCGGGGACTGAAGCTTTCTTT,CASSFGWATSGTEAFF,NA,TRBV7-8,once,TRBJ1-1
TGTGCCAGCAGCATCGACAGGGTGGCCAAAAACATTCAGTACTTC,CASSIDRVAKNIQYF,TRBD1,TRBV11-2,few,TRBJ2-4
TGTGCCAGCTCAAAGCTGGCCCTTGTCGGGGTTGAGCAGTTCTTC,CASSKLALVGVEQFF,NA,TRBV18,NA,TRBJ2-1
TGTGCCAGCTCACCAATGACTAGCGGTGCCGGTGAGCAGTTCTTC,CASSPMTSGAGEQFF,TRBD2,TRBV18,NA,TRBJ2-1
TGTGCCAGCAGTGGGGGACAGAGGGATAATTCACCCCTCCACTTT,CASSGGQRDNSPLHF,TRBD1,TRBV2,NA,TRBJ1-6
TGTGCCAGCAGAGGGGACAGGGCCCTCAATGAGCAGTTCTTC,CASRGDRALNEQFF,TRBD1,TRBV6-5,NA,TRBJ2-1
TGCGCCAGCAGTGAATTCGGCAATGAGCAGTTCTTC,CASSEFGNEQFF,NA,TRBV10-2,NA,TRBJ2-1
TGTGCCAGCAGCGTAACCAGGGCGAACACTGAAGCTTTCTTT,CASSVTRANTEAFF,NA,TRBV7-8,NA,TRBJ1-1
TGTGCCAGCAGCTTAGAGGGGGCGCTGCAGCCCCAGCATTTT,CASSLEGALQPQHF,TRBD1,TRBV7-9,NA,TRBJ1-5
TGTGCCAGTAGTATCACACAGGACAATCAGCCCCAGCATTTT,CASSITQDNQPQHF,NA,TRBV19,NA,TRBJ1-5
TGTGCCAGCAGCCAAGATCAGGGAAGGGGGTACAATGAGCAGTTCTTC,CASSQDQGRGYNEQFF,NA,TRBV4-2,few,TRBJ2-1
TGTGCCAGCAGCCCGGGACACCAGAACACTGAAGCTTTCTTT,CASSPGHQNTEAFF,NA,TRBV7-8,NA,TRBJ1-1
TGTGCCAGCTCACCATCATCGGGAAATCAGCCCCAGCATTTT,CASSPSSGNQPQHF,NA,TRBV18,once,TRBJ1-5
TGTGCCAGTAGTATTCGGACAGAAGATAATTCACCCCTCCACTTT,CASSIRTEDNSPLHF,NA,TRBV19,NA,TRBJ1-6
TGTGCCAGCAGCGGCGAGGACCAGGGGACGTCGAACGGTGGCTACACCTTC,CASSGEDQGTSNGGYTF,NA,TRBV4-2,NA,TRBJ1-2
TGCAGCGTTGCTCCGGGGGGCAACAATCAGCCCCAGCATTTT,CSVAPGGNNQPQHF,NA,TRBV29-1,NA,TRBJ1-5
TGTGCCAGCAGCTTTGGGACAGTCCCGTACGAGCAGTACTTC,CASSFGTVPYEQYF,TRBD1,TRBV5-6,NA,TRBJ2-7
TGTGCCAGCAGCTGGGCAGCCTACCAAGAGACCCAGTACTTC,CASSWAAYQETQYF,NA,TRBV5-8,NA,TRBJ2-5
TGTGCCAGTAGTGTCCGGGACAGGGGCTACGAGCAGTACTTC,CASSVRDRGYEQYF,TRBD1,TRBV19,NA,TRBJ2-7
TGTGCCAGCAGCTTAGGGGCGTATACGCAGTATTTT,CASSLGAYTQYF,NA,TRBV11-3,NA,TRBJ2-3
TGCGCCAGCAGGTGGGGGGGAGCCTACAATGAGCAGTTCTTC,CASRWGGAYNEQFF,TRBD2,TRBV10-2,NA,TRBJ2-1
TGTGCCAGCAGTTTCTACAGCTCTGGGGCCAACGTCCTGACTTTC,CASSFYSSGANVLTF,NA,TRBV28,NA,TRBJ2-6
TGTGCCAGCAGCCAAGGACAGGGAAGCACAGATACGCAGTATTTT,CASSQGQGSTDTQYF,TRBD1,TRBV4-2,NA,TRBJ2-3
TGTGCCAGCAGCTTTCCCGGGACTAGCGTCGAGCAGTACTTC,CASSFPGTSVEQYF,TRBD2,TRBV11-2,NA,TRBJ2-7
TGCGCCAGCAGCGGGATACCGGACGGGGGGTATGAAAAACTGTTTTTT,CASSGIPDGGYEKLFF,NA,TRBV5-1,NA,TRBJ1-4
TGTGCCAGTAGTAAACAGGGGGTTGGTGAGCAGTTCTTC,CASSKQGVGEQFF,TRBD1,TRBV19,NA,TRBJ2-1
TGTGCCAGCACCCCAGGGGGAGGCAATGAGCAGTTCTTC,CASTPGGGNEQFF,NA,TRBV6-6,NA,TRBJ2-1
TGTGCCAGCAGCTCCCGGACAGGGGATTCACCCCTCCACTTT,CASSSRTGDSPLHF,TRBD1,TRBV7-2,NA,TRBJ1-6
TGTGCCAGCAGCTTGTCAGTAGCGGGAGGTTTCAACGAGCAGTACTTC,CASSLSVAGGFNEQYF,TRBD2,TRBV5-5,NA,TRBJ2-7
TGTGCCAGCAGCCTTGGACAGGGGAACACCGGGGAGCTGTTTTTT,CASSLGQGNTGELFF,TRBD1,TRBV6-1,NA,TRBJ2-2
TGTGCCAGCAGCCCCGGGACTAGCGGGAGACAGACCCAGTACTTC,CASSPGTSGRQTQYF,TRBD2,TRBV5-6,NA,TRBJ2-5
TGTGCCAGCAACCCCGGACTAGCGGGAGACTACGAGCAGTACTTC,CASNPGLAGDYEQYF,TRBD2,TRBV6-5,NA,TRBJ2-7
TGTGCCAGCAGTTACGACGACAGGGGTGATGGCTACACCTTC,CASSYDDRGDGYTF,TRBD1,TRBV6-6,few,TRBJ1-2
TGTGCCAGCAGTGTCGGGACAGATAATGGCTACACCTTC,CASSVGTDNGYTF,TRBD1,TRBV6-1,medium-sized,TRBJ1-2
TGCGCCAGCAGCTCGACCGGGACAGGCGCTGAAGCTTTCTTT,CASSSTGTGAEAFF,TRBD1,TRBV5-1,NA,TRBJ1-1
TGTGCTAGTGGGGAGGACAGGGGGGCTCCCTACGAGCAGTACTTC,CASGEDRGAPYEQYF,TRBD1,TRBV12-5,NA,TRBJ2-7
TGTGCCAGTAGTATTTCGTGGGCATCGAACTATGGCTACACCTTC,CASSISWASNYGYTF,NA,TRBV19,NA,TRBJ1-2
TGCGCCAGCAGCGTCGGGACTAGCGGGAGGATAGCCAACGTCCTGACTTTC,CASSVGTSGRIANVLTF,TRBD2,TRBV5-1,NA,TRBJ2-6
TGTGCCAGCAGCTACGGGGGTCATTCACCCCTCCACTTT,CASSYGGHSPLHF,NA,TRBV11-3,NA,TRBJ1-6
TGTGCCAGTAGTCGGACAGCGGCCCGGGAGACCCAGTACTTC,CASSRTAARETQYF,NA,TRBV19,once,TRBJ2-5